The clone carrying this T cell receptor (beta chain) has a count of ten or more. What it binds is unknown. A 10-nucleotide random UMI tagged transcripts in template-switch 5'RACE cDNA synthesis. TCRdb re-derived calls from the 5' RACE reads in MiXCR, one entry per CDR3 protein. The table includes over 60,000 distinct CDR3 sequences, roughly 5% detected once. The germline CDR1 and CDR2 sequences are SGHRS and YFSETQ. CDR3 size: 15 residues. Trimming took 7 bases from V and 5 from J, leaving 21 bases between them. This record comes from a study of neurological immune-mediated disorders. Study findings and constraints: HTLV-1-associated myelopathy showed the most TCR clonal expansion; multiple sclerosis the least, below healthy controls.

This TCR derives from a woman aged 30 to 39 with multiple sclerosis. This chain links TRBV5-1 with TRBJ2-5, with a possible D match to TRBD2 (5 bases). Sequenced input: PBMCs. CDR3 coding DNA: TGCGCCAGCGCCAGCGGAGGCAACCTGGGGGAGACCCAGTACTTC. It encodes CASASGGNLGETQYF.